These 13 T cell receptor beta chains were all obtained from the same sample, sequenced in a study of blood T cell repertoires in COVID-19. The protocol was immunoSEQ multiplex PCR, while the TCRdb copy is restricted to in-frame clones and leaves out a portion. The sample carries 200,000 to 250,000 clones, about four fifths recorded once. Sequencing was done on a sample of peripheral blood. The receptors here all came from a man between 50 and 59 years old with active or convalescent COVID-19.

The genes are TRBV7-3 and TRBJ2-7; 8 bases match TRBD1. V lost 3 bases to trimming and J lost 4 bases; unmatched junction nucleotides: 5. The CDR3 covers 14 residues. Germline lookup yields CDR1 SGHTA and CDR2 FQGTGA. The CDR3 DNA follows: TGTGCCAGCAGCTTGACAGGGGATAAGTACGAGCAGTACTTC. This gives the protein CASSLTGDKYEQYF.

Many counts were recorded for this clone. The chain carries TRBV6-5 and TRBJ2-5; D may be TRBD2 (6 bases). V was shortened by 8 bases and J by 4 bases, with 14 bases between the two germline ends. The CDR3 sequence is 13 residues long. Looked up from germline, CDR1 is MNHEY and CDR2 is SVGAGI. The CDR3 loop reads CASQGLLPETQYF. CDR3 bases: TGTGCCAGCCAGGGACTTCTCCCAGAGACCCAGTACTTC.

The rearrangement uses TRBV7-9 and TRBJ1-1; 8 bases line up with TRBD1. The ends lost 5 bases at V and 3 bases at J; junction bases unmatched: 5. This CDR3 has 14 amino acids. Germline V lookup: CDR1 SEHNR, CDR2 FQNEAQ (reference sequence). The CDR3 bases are TGTGCCAGCAGCCACCCACAGGGGGACACTGAAGCTTTCTTT. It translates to CASSHPQGDTEAFF.

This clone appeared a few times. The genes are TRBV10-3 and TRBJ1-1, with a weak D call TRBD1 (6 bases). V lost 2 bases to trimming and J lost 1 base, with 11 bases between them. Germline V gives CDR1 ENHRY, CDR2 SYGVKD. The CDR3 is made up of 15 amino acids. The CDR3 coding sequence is TGTGCCATCAGTGAGGAGGGCAGGGGGAACACTGAAGCTTTCTTT. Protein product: CAISEEGRGNTEAFF.

CDR3 amino acids: CAISDPTGGGANTEAFF. CDR3 nucleotides: TGTGCCATCAGTGACCCGACAGGGGGTGGGGCGAACACTGAAGCTTTCTTT. The chain uses TRBV10-3 and TRBJ1-1, with TRBD1 matching 9 bases. V lost 3 bases to trimming and J lost 1 base; unmatched junction nucleotides: 9. This CDR3 is built from 17 residues. The germline V gene encodes CDR1 ENHRY and CDR2 SYGVKD.

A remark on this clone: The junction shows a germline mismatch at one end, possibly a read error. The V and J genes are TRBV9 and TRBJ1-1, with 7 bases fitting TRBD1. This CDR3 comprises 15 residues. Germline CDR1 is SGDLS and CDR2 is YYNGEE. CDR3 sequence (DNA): TGTGCCAGCAGTCCTGAACAGGGGAGGAACGCTGAAGCTTTCTTT. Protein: CASSPEQGRNAEAFF.

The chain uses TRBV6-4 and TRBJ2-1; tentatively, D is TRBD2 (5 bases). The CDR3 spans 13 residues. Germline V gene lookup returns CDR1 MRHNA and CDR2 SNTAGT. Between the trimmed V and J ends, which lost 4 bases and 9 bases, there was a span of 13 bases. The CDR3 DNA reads TGTGCCAGCAGTGGAGAAGGAGGTGGTGAGCAGTTCTTC. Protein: CASSGEGGGEQFF.

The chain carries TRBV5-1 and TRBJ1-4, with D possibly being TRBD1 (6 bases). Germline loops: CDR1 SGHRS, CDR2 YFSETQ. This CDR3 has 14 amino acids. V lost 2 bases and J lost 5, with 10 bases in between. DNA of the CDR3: TGCGCCAGCAGCTTATCAGGGGAGAATGAAAAACTGTTTTTT. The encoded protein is CASSLSGENEKLFF.

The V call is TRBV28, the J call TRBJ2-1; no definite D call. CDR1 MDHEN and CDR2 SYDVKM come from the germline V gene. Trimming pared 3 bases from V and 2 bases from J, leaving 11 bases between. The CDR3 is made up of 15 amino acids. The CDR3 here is CASSFVSMAYNEQFF. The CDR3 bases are TGTGCCAGCAGTTTTGTTTCTATGGCCTACAATGAGCAGTTCTTC.

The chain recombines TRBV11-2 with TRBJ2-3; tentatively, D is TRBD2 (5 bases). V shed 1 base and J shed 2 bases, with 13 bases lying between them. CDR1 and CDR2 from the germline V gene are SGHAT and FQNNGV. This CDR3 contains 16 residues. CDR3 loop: CASSLGASRNTDTQYF. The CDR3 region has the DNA TGTGCCAGCAGCTTAGGGGCTAGCCGAAACACAGATACGCAGTATTTT.

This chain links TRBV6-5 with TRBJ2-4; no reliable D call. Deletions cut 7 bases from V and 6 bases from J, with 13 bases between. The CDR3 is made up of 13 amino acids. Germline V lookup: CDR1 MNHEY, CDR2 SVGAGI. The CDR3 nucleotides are TGTGCCAGCACCTCATTCGGGTCAAACATTCAGTACTTC. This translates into CASTSFGSNIQYF.

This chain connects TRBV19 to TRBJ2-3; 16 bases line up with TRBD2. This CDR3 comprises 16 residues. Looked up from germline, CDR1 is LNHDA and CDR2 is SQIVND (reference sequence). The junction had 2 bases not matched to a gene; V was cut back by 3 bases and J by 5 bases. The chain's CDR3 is CASSMGTSGGGDTQYF. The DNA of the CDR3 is TGTGCCAGTAGTATGGGGACTAGCGGGGGGGGAGATACGCAGTATTTT.

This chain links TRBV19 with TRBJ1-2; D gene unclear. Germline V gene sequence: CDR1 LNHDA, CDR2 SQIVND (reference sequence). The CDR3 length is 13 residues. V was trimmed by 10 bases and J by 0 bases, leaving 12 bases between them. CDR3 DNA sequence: TGTGCCATCCGGACTCAGGCTAACTATGGCTACACCTTC. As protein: CAIRTQANYGYTF.